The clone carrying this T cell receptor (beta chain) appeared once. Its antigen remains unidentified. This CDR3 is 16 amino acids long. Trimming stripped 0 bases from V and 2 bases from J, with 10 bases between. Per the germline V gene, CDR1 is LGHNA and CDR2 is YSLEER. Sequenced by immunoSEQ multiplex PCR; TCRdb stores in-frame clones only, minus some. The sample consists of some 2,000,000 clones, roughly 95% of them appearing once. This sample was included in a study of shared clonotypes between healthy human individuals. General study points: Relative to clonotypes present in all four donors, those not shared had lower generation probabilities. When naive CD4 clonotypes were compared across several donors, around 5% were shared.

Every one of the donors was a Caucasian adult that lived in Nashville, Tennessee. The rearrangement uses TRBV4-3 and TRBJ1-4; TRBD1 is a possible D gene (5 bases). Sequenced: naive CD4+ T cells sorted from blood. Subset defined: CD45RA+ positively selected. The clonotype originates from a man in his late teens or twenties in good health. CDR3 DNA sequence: TGCGCCAGCAGCCAAGATCATTGGGGCACTAATGAAAAACTGTTTTTT. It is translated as CASSQDHWGTNEKLFF.